The rows below give T cell receptor beta chains drawn from one sample of a study of CD8 T cells in ankylosing spondylitis. TCRdb recomputed calls from the 5' RACE reads with MiXCR, one row per CDR3 protein. In the table there are some 840,000 distinct CDR3 sequences, about 11% of which are singletons. Sequencing was done on a sample of blood, either unsorted or a sorted T cell fraction (not recorded which). Receptors were obtained from a male donor with ankylosing spondylitis. Each CDR3 is given with its conserved first and last residue. The D gene is left open where the match is weak. Rows may omit the clone size; those that give it use once, few, many or a size class.

J: TRBJ2-1
size: NA
V: TRBV11-3
length: 13
D: NA
DNA: TGTGCCAGCAGCTTAGATTGGGACAATGAGCAGTTCTTC
CDR3: CASSLDWDNEQFF

J: TRBJ2-7
size: NA
V: TRBV6-5
length: 15
D: NA
DNA: TGTGCCAGCAGTTACGGGACCCCAGATAAACTCGGGCAGTACTTC
CDR3: CASSYGTPDKLGQYF

J: TRBJ2-3
size: NA
V: TRBV12-3/TRBV12-4
length: 13
D: TRBD1
DNA: TGTGCCAGTACCGACAGGGGGAGAGATACGCAGTATTTT
CDR3: CASTDRGRDTQYF

J: TRBJ1-6
size: NA
V: TRBV6-2/TRBV6-3
length: 15
D: NA
DNA: TGTGCCAGCAGTTACTATGGGGAAGGCGATTCACCCCTCCACTTT
CDR3: CASSYYGEGDSPLHF

J: TRBJ1-1
size: few
V: TRBV20-1
length: 13
D: NA
DNA: TGCAGTGCTACTGACAGTGTGAATACTGAAGCTTTCTTT
CDR3: CSATDSVNTEAFF

J: TRBJ2-7
size: NA
V: TRBV9
length: 14
D: TRBD1
DNA: TGTGCCAGCAGCGTAGGAGACAGGGCCTACGAGCAGTACTTC
CDR3: CASSVGDRAYEQYF

J: TRBJ2-7
size: NA
V: TRBV5-6
length: 12
D: NA
DNA: TGTGCCAGCAGCTTGCGGCCGGGCGAGCAGTACTTC
CDR3: CASSLRPGEQYF

J: TRBJ2-5
size: NA
V: TRBV5-6
length: 13
D: NA
DNA: TGTGCCAGCAGTGGGGACGTACAAGAGACCCAGTACTTC
CDR3: CASSGDVQETQYF

J: TRBJ1-6
size: NA
V: TRBV20-1
length: 15
D: NA
DNA: TGCAGTGCTACCACAGGAACATCCTATAATTCACCCCTCCACTTT
CDR3: CSATTGTSYNSPLHF

J: TRBJ1-5
size: NA
V: TRBV4-1
length: 14
D: NA
DNA: TGCGCCAGCAGTCTCCCTGGGGGCAATCAGCCCCAGCATTTT
CDR3: CASSLPGGNQPQHF

J: TRBJ1-5
size: few
V: TRBV20-1
length: 16
D: NA
DNA: TGCAGTGCTAGAGATCGGTACAGGGAGGCGGCTCAGCCCCAGCATTTT
CDR3: CSARDRYREAAQPQHF

J: TRBJ1-2
size: few
V: TRBV6-2/TRBV6-3
length: 13
D: NA
DNA: TGTGCCAGCAGTTACTCGACTCCGGCCAGCTACACCTTC
CDR3: CASSYSTPASYTF

J: TRBJ2-7
size: NA
V: TRBV20-1
length: 14
D: NA
DNA: TGCAGTGCTCGAGGAGCCGGGGAGGACTACGAGCAGTACTTC
CDR3: CSARGAGEDYEQYF

J: TRBJ2-2
size: NA
V: TRBV7-6
length: 15
D: NA
DNA: TGTGCCAGCAGCTTAGCGAGGCTGGGCTCCGGGGAGCTGTTTTTT
CDR3: CASSLARLGSGELFF

J: TRBJ2-7
size: NA
V: TRBV5-1
length: 14
D: TRBD2
DNA: TGCGCCAGCAACCAGGGAGGGGCGGACGACGAGCAGTACTTC
CDR3: CASNQGGADDEQYF

J: TRBJ1-4
size: many
V: TRBV29-1
length: 16
D: TRBD1
DNA: TGCAGCGCCGTTCCCGGGACAGATGCAACTAATGAAAAACTGTTTTTT
CDR3: CSAVPGTDATNEKLFF

J: TRBJ2-5
size: many
V: TRBV29-1
length: 13
D: NA
DNA: TGCAGCGTTGATCGGTTCCCCCAAGAGACCCAGTACTTC
CDR3: CSVDRFPQETQYF

J: TRBJ2-1
size: many
V: TRBV5-1
length: 16
D: NA
DNA: TGCGCCAGCAGCTTGGGTCTCGTAGCGGCCTACAATGAGCAGTTCTTC
CDR3: CASSLGLVAAYNEQFF

J: TRBJ2-7
size: few
V: TRBV9
length: 15
D: NA
DNA: TGTGCCAGCAGCGCGGTAGGGGCCGCCCACTACGAGCAGTACTTC
CDR3: CASSAVGAAHYEQYF

J: TRBJ2-3
size: NA
V: TRBV9
length: 14
D: NA
DNA: TGTGCCAGCAGCGTAGATCCTTACACAGATACGCAGTATTTT
CDR3: CASSVDPYTDTQYF

J: TRBJ2-1
size: few
V: TRBV20-1
length: 15
D: TRBD2
DNA: TGCAGTGCCTCTAAGGGAGGGGTCTTCGGGAATGAGCAGTTCTTC
CDR3: CSASKGGVFGNEQFF

J: TRBJ1-6
size: few
V: TRBV4-3
length: 17
D: NA
DNA: TGCGCCAGCAGCCTCTCGCAGGGACTGGCCTATAATTCACCCCTCCACTTT
CDR3: CASSLSQGLAYNSPLHF

J: TRBJ2-1
size: many
V: TRBV20-1
length: 14
D: NA
DNA: TGCAGTGCTTCACGAGGGAGGTCCTACAATGAGCAGTTCTTC
CDR3: CSASRGRSYNEQFF

J: TRBJ2-1
size: NA
V: TRBV4-3
length: 17
D: TRBD2
DNA: TGCGCCAGCAGCCAAGATAGTCTAGCGGGGCCCTACAATGAGCAGTTCTTC
CDR3: CASSQDSLAGPYNEQFF

J: TRBJ2-5
size: few
V: TRBV7-9
length: 14
D: NA
DNA: TGTGCCAGCAGCACGTATGACAGGAGAGAGACCCAGTACTTC
CDR3: CASSTYDRRETQYF

J: TRBJ1-6
size: many
V: TRBV10-3
length: 17
D: TRBD1
DNA: TGTGCCATCAGTGAGGCCCGGGGGACAGGGGGATTTTCACCCCTCCACTTT
CDR3: CAISEARGTGGFSPLHF

J: TRBJ1-1
size: NA
V: TRBV20-1
length: 12
D: NA
DNA: TGCAGTGCTACACAGGTCTACACTGAAGCTTTCTTT
CDR3: CSATQVYTEAFF

J: TRBJ1-1
size: few
V: TRBV20-1
length: 13
D: NA
DNA: TGCAGTGCTAGGCTTACAGGAAACACTGAAGCTTTCTTT
CDR3: CSARLTGNTEAFF

J: TRBJ1-1
size: NA
V: TRBV20-1
length: 12
D: NA
DNA: TGCAGTGCCTGGCGGACGGGCACTGAAGCTTTCTTT
CDR3: CSAWRTGTEAFF

J: TRBJ2-2
size: NA
V: TRBV19
length: 14
D: TRBD1
DNA: TGTGCCGTAGGGGACAGGTTTGTTCGCGGGGAGCTGTTTTTT
CDR3: CAVGDRFVRGELFF

J: TRBJ2-3
size: many
V: TRBV20-1
length: 13
D: TRBD2
DNA: TGCAGTGTACCGACTAGCGGGGGAGGTACGCAGTATTTT
CDR3: CSVPTSGGGTQYF

J: TRBJ2-7
size: many
V: TRBV28
length: 12
D: NA
DNA: TGTGCCAGCAGGGGGGTTTCCTACGAGCAGTACTTC
CDR3: CASRGVSYEQYF

J: TRBJ2-1
size: NA
V: TRBV20-1
length: 19
D: NA
DNA: TGCAGTGCTAGGGCCCTGATCGGAGGGGGGATTAGCTCCTACAATGAGCAGTTCTTC
CDR3: CSARALIGGGISSYNEQFF

J: TRBJ2-3
size: NA
V: TRBV24-1
length: 14
D: NA
DNA: TGTGCCACCAGTGATTGGTCCCGAGAGCTTACGCAGTATTTT
CDR3: CATSDWSRELTQYF

J: TRBJ2-2
size: few
V: TRBV18
length: 14
D: NA
DNA: TGTGCCAGCTCCGACAGAGTTAACACCGGGGAGCTGTTTTTT
CDR3: CASSDRVNTGELFF

J: TRBJ1-1
size: few
V: TRBV7-6
length: 16
D: NA
DNA: TGTGCCAGCAGCTTCTCGCTGTGGTACATGAACACTGAAGCTTTCTTT
CDR3: CASSFSLWYMNTEAFF

J: TRBJ2-7
size: NA
V: TRBV20-1
length: 10
D: NA
DNA: TGCAGTGCTGTCCAAAGCGAGCAGTACTTC
CDR3: CSAVQSEQYF

J: TRBJ1-1
size: NA
V: TRBV7-9
length: 13
D: TRBD1
DNA: TGTGCCAGCAGCTTAGTCCCGACAGGGTGGGCTTTCTTT
CDR3: CASSLVPTGWAFF

J: TRBJ2-3
size: NA
V: TRBV20-1
length: 13
D: NA
DNA: TGCACTGCTAGTCGGGATCCCAATCAGCCCCAGTATTTT
CDR3: CTASRDPNQPQYF

J: TRBJ2-7
size: few
V: TRBV5-1
length: 14
D: NA
DNA: TGCGCCAGCAGCGCGGACAGGGAGGGTAACGAGCAGTACTTC
CDR3: CASSADREGNEQYF

J: TRBJ2-1
size: NA
V: TRBV7-2
length: 14
D: NA
DNA: TGTGCCAGCAGCTTAAGGCGGAGCGACAATGAGCAGTTCTTC
CDR3: CASSLRRSDNEQFF

J: TRBJ2-7
size: NA
V: TRBV6-1
length: 15
D: TRBD2
DNA: TGTGCCAGCCTAGCGGGCCCTCTCAGCTCCTACGAGCAGTACTTC
CDR3: CASLAGPLSSYEQYF

J: TRBJ1-2
size: many
V: TRBV7-2
length: 13
D: NA
DNA: TGTGCCAGCAGCCTAGACCCTATTCTAGGCTACACCTTC
CDR3: CASSLDPILGYTF